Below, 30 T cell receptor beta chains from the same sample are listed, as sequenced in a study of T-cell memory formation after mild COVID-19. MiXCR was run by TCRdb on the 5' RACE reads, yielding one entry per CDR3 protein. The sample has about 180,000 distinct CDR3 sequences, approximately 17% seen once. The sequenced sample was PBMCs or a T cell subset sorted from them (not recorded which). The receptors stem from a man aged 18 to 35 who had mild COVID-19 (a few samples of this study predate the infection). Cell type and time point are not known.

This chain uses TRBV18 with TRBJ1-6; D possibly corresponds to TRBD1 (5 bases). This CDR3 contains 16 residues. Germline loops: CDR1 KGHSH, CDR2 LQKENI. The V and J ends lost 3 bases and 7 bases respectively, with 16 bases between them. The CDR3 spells CASSPGDSMRNSPLHF. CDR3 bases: TGTGCCAGCTCACCTGGAGACAGCATGAGGAATTCACCCCTCCACTTT. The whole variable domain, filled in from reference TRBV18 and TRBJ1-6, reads NAGVMQNPRHLVRRRGQEARLRCSPMKGHSHVYWYRQLPEEGLKFMVYLQKENIIDESGMPKERFSAEFPKEGPSILRIQQVVRGDSAAYFCASSPGDSMRNSPLHFGNGTRLTVT.

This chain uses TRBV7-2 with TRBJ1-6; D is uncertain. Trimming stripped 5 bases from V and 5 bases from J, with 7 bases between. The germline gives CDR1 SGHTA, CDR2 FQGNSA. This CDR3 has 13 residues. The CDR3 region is CASSRPHNSPLHF. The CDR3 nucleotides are TGTGCCAGCAGCCGGCCCCATAATTCACCCCTCCACTTT.

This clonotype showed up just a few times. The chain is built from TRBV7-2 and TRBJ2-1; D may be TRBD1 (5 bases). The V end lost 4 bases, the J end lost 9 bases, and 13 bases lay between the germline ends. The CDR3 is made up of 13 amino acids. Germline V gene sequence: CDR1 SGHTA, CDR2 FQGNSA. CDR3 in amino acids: CASSYQGRGEQFF. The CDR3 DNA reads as TGTGCCAGCAGCTATCAGGGAAGGGGTGAGCAGTTCTTC.

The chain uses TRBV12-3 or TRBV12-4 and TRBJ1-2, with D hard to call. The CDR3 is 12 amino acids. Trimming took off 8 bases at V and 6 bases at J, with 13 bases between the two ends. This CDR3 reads CASRHNYNGYTF. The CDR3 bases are TGTGCCAGCCGGCACAATTATAATGGCTACACCTTC.

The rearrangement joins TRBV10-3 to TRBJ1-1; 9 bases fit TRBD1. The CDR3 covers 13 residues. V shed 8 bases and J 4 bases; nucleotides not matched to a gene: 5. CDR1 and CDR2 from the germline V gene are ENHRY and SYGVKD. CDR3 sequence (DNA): TGTGCCATCTCCGGACAGGGGAGCACTGAAGCTTTCTTT. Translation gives CAISGQGSTEAFF.

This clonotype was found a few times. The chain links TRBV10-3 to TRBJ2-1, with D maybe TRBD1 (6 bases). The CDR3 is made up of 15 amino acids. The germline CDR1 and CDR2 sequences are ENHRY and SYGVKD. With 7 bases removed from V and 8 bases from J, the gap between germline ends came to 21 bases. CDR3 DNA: TGTGCCATCACCCGAGGACAGAACGGAGGATATGAGCAGTTCTTC. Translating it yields CAITRGQNGGYEQFF.

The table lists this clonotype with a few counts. Here the CDR3 reads CATGDGGGETQYF. DNA for the CDR3: TGTGCCACCGGCGACGGGGGGGGAGAGACCCAGTACTTC. The V call is TRBV24-1, the J call TRBJ2-5; 8 bases are a match to TRBD2. Germline assignment: CDR1 KGHDR and CDR2 SFDVKD. V lost 9 bases, J lost 4 bases, and 6 bases stayed unmatched. The CDR3 has 13 amino acids.

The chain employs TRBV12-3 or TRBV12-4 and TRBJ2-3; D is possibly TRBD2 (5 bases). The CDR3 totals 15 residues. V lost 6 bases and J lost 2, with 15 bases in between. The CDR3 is CASRRPGSNTDTQYF. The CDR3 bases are TGTGCCAGCAGGAGACCGGGATCTAACACAGATACGCAGTATTTT.

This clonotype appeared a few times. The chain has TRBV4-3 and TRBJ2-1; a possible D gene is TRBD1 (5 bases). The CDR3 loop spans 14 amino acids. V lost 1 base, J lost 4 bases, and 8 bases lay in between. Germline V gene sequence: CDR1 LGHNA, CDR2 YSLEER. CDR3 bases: TGCGCCAGCAGCCAAGGGGGCTCGTACAATGAGCAGTTCTTC. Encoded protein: CASSQGGSYNEQFF.

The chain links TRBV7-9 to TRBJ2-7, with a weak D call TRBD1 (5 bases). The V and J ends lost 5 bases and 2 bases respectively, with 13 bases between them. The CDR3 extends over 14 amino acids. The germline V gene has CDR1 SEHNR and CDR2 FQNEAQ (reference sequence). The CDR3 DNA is TGTGCCAGCAGCCCTAAGGGGTCGACCTACGAGCAGTACTTC. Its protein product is CASSPKGSTYEQYF.

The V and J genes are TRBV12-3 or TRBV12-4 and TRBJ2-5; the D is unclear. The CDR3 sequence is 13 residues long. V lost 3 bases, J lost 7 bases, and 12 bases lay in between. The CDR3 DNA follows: TGTGCCAGCAGTTTCGGGCCTTGGGGGACCCAGTACTTC. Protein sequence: CASSFGPWGTQYF.

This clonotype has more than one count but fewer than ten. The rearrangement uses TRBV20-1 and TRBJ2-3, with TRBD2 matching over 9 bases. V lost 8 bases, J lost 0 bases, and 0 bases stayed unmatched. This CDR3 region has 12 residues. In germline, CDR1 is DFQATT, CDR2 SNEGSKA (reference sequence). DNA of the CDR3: TGCAGTCTAGCGGGGAGCACAGATACGCAGTATTTT. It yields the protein CSLAGSTDTQYF.

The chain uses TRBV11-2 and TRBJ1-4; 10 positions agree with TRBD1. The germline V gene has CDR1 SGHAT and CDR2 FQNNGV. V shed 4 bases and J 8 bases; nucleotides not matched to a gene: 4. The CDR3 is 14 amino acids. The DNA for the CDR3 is TGTGCCAGCAGCTGGACAGGGGGGGACGAAAAACTGTTTTTT. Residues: CASSWTGGDEKLFF.

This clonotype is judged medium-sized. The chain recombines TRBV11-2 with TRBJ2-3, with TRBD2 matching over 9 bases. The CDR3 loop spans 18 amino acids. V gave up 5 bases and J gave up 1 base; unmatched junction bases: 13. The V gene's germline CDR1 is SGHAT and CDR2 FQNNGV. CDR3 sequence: CASSQTVVSGGRTDTQYF. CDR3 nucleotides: TGTGCCAGCAGCCAGACCGTCGTTAGCGGGGGTCGCACAGATACGCAGTATTTT.

Written as DNA, the CDR3 is TGTGCCAGCAGCGGGGGGTATAGCAATCAGCCCCAGCATTTT. Its protein is CASSGGYSNQPQHF. The rearrangement joins TRBV5-6 to TRBJ1-5; weak D call: TRBD1 (5 bases). CDR3 length equals 14 residues. V dropped 4 bases and J dropped 0 bases, with 8 bases sitting between them. CDR1 is SGHDT, CDR2 YYEEEE, per germline.

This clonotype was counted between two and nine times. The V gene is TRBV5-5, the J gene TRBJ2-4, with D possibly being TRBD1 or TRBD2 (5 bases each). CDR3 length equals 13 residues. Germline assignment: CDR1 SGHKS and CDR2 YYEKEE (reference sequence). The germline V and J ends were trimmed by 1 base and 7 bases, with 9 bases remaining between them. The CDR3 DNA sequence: TGTGCCAGCAGCTTGCCAGGGACGAACATTCAGTACTTC. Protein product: CASSLPGTNIQYF.

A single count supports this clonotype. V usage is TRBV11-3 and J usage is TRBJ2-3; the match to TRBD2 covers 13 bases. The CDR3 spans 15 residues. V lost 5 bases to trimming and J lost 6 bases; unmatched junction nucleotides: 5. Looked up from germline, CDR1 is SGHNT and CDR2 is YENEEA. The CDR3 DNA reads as TGTGCCAGCAGCCGGGGGACTAGCGGGGCCGATACGCAGTATTTT. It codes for CASSRGTSGADTQYF.

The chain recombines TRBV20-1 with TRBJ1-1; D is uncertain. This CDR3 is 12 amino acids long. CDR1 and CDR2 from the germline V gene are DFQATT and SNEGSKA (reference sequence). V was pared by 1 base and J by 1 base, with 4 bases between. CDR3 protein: CSARGQNTEAFF. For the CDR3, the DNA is TGCAGTGCTAGAGGACAGAACACTGAAGCTTTCTTT.

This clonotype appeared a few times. CDR3 protein: CATSRDRGQGQNSFQPQHF. CDR3 nucleotide sequence: TGTGCCACCAGCAGAGATCGGGGACAGGGACAAAACTCTTTTCAGCCCCAGCATTTT. The V call is TRBV15, the J call TRBJ1-5, with 9 bases fitting TRBD1. V gave up 0 bases and J gave up 6 bases; unmatched junction bases: 15. CDR3 length: 19 amino acids. Germline CDR1 LNHNV, CDR2 YYDKDF (reference sequence).

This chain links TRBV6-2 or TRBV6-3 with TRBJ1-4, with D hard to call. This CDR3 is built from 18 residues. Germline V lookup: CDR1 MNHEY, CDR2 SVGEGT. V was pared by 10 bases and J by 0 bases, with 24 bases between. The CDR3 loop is CATKFRKGLHATNEKLFF. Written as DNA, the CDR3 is TGTGCCACAAAGTTCCGGAAAGGATTACATGCAACTAATGAAAAACTGTTTTTT.

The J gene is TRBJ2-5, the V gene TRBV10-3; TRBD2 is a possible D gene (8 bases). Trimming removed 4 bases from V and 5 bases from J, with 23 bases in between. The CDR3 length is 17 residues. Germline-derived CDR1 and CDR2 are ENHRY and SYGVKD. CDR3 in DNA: TGTGCCATCAGTGGACAGGGACGGAGCGGGGGACCCGAGACCCAGTACTTC. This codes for CAISGQGRSGGPETQYF.

CDR3 nucleotide sequence: TGTGCCAGCAGTCGCCGGGACGTCTATGGCTACACCTTC. It translates to CASSRRDVYGYTF. The V and J genes are TRBV9 and TRBJ1-2; D is perhaps TRBD1 (5 bases). Trimming pared 5 bases from V and 4 bases from J, leaving 12 bases between. In germline, CDR1 is SGDLS, CDR2 YYNGEE. The CDR3 runs 13 residues.

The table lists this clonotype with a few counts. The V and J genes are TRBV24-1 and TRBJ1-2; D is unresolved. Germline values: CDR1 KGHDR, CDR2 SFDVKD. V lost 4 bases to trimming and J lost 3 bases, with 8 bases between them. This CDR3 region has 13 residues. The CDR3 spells CATSEQIHYGYTF. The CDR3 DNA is TGTGCCACCAGTGAACAGATTCACTATGGCTACACCTTC.

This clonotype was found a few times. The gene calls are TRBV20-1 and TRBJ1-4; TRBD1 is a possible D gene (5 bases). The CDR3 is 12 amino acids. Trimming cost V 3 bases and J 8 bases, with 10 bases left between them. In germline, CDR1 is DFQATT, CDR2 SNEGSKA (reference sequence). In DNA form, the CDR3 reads TGCAGTGCTAGGGGGACGATGGAAAAACTGTTTTTT. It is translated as CSARGTMEKLFF.

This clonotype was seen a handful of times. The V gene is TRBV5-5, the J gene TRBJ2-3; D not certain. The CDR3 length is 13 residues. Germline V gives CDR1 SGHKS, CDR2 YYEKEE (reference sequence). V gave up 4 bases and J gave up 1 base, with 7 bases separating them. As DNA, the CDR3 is TGTGCCAGCAGCCGCCCTGGCACAGATACGCAGTATTTT. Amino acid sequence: CASSRPGTDTQYF.

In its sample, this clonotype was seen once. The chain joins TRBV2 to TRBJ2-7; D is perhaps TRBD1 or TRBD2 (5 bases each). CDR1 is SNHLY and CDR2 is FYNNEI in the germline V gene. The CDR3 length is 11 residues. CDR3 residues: CASSEWDGGFV. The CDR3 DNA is TGTGCCAGCAGTGAATGGGACGGCGGATTCGTC.

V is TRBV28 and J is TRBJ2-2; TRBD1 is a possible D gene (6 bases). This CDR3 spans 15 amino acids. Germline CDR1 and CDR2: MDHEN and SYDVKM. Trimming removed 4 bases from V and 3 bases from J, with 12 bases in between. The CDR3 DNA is TGTGCCAGCAGTTCTCGACAGGCCGACACCGGGGAGCTGTTTTTT. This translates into CASSSRQADTGELFF.

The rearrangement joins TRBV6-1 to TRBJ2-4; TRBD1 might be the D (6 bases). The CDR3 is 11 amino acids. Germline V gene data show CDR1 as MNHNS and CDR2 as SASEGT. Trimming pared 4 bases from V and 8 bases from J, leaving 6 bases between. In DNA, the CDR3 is TGTGCCAGCAGTGGGGGGCACATTCAGTACTTC. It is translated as CASSGGHIQYF.

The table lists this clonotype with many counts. The CDR3 loop reads CASSLHALGGQDTQYF. The DNA for the CDR3 is TGTGCCAGCAGCTTACATGCGCTGGGGGGGCAAGATACGCAGTATTTT. This chain links TRBV7-3 with TRBJ2-3, with D tentatively TRBD2 (7 bases). V lost 2 bases to trimming and J lost 5 bases, with 17 bases between them. This CDR3 region has 16 residues. Germline V gene data show CDR1 as SGHTA and CDR2 as FQGTGA.

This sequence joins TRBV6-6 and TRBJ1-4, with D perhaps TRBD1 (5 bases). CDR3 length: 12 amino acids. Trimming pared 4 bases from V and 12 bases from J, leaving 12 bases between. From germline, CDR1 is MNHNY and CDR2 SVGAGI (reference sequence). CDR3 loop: CASSSGRDELFF. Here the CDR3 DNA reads TGTGCCAGCAGTTCCGGCCGGGACGAACTGTTTTTT.